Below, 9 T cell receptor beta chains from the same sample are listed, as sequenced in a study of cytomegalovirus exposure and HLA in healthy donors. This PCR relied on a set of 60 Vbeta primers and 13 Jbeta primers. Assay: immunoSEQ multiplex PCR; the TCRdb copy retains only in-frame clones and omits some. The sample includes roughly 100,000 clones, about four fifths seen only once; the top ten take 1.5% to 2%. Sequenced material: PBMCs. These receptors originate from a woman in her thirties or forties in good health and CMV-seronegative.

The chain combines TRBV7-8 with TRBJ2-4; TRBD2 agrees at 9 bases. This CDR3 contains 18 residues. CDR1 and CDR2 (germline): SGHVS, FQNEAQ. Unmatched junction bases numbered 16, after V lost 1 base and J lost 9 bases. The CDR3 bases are TGTGCCAGCAGCTTAGGTCAGCGGGAGGTCAGGAATGGGACCATTCAGTACTTC. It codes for CASSLGQREVRNGTIQYF.

The CDR3 bases are TGCACCAGCAGCGGGCCTGGAAACACCATATATTTT. Its translation is CTSSGPGNTIYF. The V call is TRBV1, the J call TRBJ1-3; no check of the table's D call, TRBD1, against the DNA was made. TRBV1 constitutes a pseudogene. The CDR3 extends over 12 amino acids.

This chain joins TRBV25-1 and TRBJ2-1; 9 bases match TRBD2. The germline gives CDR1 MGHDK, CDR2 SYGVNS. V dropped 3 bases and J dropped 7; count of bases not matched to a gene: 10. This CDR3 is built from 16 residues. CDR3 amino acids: CASSDGRTSEINEQFF. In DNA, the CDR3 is TGTGCCAGCAGTGACGGTAGGACTAGCGAGATAAATGAGCAGTTCTTC. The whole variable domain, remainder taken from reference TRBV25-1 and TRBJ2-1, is EADIYQTPRYLVIGTGKKITLECSQTMGHDKMYWYQQDPGMELHLIHYSYGVNSTEKGDLSSESTVSRIRTEHFPLTLESARPSHTSQYLCASSDGRTSEINEQFFGPGTRLTVL.

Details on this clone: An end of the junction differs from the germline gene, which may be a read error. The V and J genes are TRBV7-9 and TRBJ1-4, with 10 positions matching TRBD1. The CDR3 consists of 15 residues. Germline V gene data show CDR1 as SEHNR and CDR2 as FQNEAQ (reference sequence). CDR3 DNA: TGTTCCAGCAGCTCTACGGGACAGGGGCATGAAAAACTGTTTTTT. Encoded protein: CSSSSTGQGHEKLFF.

CDR3 nucleotide sequence: TGTGCCAGCAGTGGCTACAGGGGGTGGATCGACGAGCAGTACTTC. This sequence encodes CASSGYRGWIDEQYF. V gene TRBV2 combines with J gene TRBJ2-5; TRBD1 agrees at 8 bases. The end of the DNA is better explained by TRBJ2-7, so the J call may be wrong. The CDR3 runs to 15 residues. Germline lookup yields CDR1 SNHLY and CDR2 FYNNEI.

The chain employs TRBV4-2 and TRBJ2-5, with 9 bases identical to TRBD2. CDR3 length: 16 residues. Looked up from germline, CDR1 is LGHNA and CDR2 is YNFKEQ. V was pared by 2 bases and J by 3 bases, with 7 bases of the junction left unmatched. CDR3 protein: CASSQTGTSLEETQYF. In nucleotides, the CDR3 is TGTGCCAGCAGCCAAACCGGGACTAGCTTGGAAGAGACCCAGTACTTC.

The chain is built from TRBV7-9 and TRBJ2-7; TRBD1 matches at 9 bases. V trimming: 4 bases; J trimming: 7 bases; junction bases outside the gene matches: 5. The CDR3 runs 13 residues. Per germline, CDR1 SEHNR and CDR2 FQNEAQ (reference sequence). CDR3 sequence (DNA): TGTGCCAGCAGCTCGGGACAGGGTGTAGAGCAGTACTTC. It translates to CASSSGQGVEQYF.

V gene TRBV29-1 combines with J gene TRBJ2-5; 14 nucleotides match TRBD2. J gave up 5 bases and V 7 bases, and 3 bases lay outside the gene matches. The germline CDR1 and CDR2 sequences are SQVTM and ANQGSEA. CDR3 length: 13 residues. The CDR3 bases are TGCAGCGCTGGGACTAGCGGGAGTGAGACCCAGTACTTC. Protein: CSAGTSGSETQYF.

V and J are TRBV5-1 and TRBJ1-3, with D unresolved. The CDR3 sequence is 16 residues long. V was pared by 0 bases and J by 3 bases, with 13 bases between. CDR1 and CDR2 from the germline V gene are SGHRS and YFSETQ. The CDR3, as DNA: TGCGCCAGCAGCTTGGCGGGGAGAGTAGGTGGAAACACCATATATTTT. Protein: CASSLAGRVGGNTIYF.